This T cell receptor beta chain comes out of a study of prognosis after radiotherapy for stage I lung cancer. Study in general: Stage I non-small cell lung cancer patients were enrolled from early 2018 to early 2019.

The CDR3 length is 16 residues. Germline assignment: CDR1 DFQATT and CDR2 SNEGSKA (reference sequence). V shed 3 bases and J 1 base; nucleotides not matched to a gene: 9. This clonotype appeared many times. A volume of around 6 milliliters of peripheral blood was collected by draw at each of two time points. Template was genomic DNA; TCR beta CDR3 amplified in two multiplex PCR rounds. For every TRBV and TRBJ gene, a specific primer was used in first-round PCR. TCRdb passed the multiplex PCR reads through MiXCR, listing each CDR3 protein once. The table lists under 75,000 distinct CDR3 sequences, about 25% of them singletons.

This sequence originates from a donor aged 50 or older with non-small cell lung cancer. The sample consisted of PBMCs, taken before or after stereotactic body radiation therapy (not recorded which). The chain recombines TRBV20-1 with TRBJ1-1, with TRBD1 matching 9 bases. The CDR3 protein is CSARAVRDRENTEAFF. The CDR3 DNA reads TGCAGTGCTAGGGCGGTTCGGGACAGGGAGAACACTGAAGCTTTCTTT.